Described below is a single TCR beta chain sequence and its context. The data belong to a study of blood T cell repertoires in COVID-19. Assay: immunoSEQ multiplex PCR; the TCRdb copy retains only in-frame clones and omits some. This table holds approximately 140,000 clones, 70% to 90% found once. Trimming removed 5 bases from V and 3 bases from J, with 9 bases in between. This CDR3 is 13 amino acids long. The germline CDR1 and CDR2 sequences are SGHTA and FQGTGA. The sequencing sample was made of peripheral blood. The origin of this receptor is a man aged 55 to 70 with active or convalescent COVID-19. The chain joins TRBV7-3 to TRBJ2-3, with D possibly matching TRBD1 (6 bases). In DNA, the CDR3 is TGTGCCAGCAGCGCGCAGGGGACAGATACGCAGTATTTT. It translates to CASSAQGTDTQYF.